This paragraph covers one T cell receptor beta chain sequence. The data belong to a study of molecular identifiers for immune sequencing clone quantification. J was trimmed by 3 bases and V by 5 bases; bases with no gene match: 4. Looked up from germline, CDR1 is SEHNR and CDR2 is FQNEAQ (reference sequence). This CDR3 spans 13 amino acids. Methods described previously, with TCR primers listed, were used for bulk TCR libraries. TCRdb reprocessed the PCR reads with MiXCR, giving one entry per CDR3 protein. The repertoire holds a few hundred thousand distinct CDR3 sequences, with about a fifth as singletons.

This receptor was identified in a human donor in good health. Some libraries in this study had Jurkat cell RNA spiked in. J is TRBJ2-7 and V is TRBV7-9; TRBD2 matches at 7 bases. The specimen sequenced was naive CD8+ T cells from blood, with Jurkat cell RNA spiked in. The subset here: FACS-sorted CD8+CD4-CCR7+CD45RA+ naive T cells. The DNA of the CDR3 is TGTGCCAGCAGCCCGCGGGAGTTCTACGAGCAGTACTTC. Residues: CASSPREFYEQYF.